The 15 T cell receptor beta chains below all came from one sample that was sequenced in a study of cytomegalovirus exposure and HLA in healthy donors. Primers for the PCR totalled 60 Vbeta and 13 Jbeta. The table came from immunoSEQ multiplex PCR; TCRdb's copy has only in-frame clones and leaves some out. The specimen's table records around 97,000 clones. Source material: PBMCs. The receptors originated from a middle-aged man in good health and CMV-seronegative.

The J gene is TRBJ2-1, the V gene TRBV6-6; 8 nucleotides match TRBD2. CDR1 is MNHNY, CDR2 SVGAGI, per germline (reference sequence). The CDR3 loop spans 16 amino acids. The J segment lost 2 bases and the V segment lost 5 bases, leaving 8 bases of the junction unmatched. The CDR3 region is CASSKSAGVTYNEQFF. The CDR3 region has the DNA TGTGCCAGCAGTAAATCAGCGGGAGTAACCTACAATGAGCAGTTCTTC.

This chain joins TRBV7-9 and TRBJ2-7; weak D call: TRBD2 (6 bases). This CDR3 spans 15 amino acids. Germline-derived CDR1 and CDR2 are SEHNR and FQNEAQ (reference sequence). The V end was cut by 4 bases, the J end by 5 bases, with 18 bases between. The chain's CDR3 is CASSSGRLEVHEQYF. The CDR3 DNA reads as TGTGCCAGCAGCTCGGGGAGGCTAGAAGTCCACGAGCAGTACTTC.

The chain couples TRBV19 to TRBJ1-1; a possible D gene is TRBD1 (6 bases). Germline-derived CDR1 and CDR2 are LNHDA and SQIVND (reference sequence). This CDR3 has 14 amino acids. V dropped 1 base and J dropped 5 bases, with 11 bases sitting between them. The CDR3 DNA follows: TGTGCCAGTAGTATAGGGGGGGGCAGGACTGAAGCTTTCTTT. It codes for CASSIGGGRTEAFF. The full variable domain, in which reference TRBV19 and TRBJ1-1 provide the parts outside the CDR3, is DGGITQSPKYLFRKEGQNVTLSCEQNLNHDAMYWYRQDPGQGLRLIYYSQIVNDFQKGDIAEGYSVSREKKESFPLTVTSAQKNPTAFYLCASSIGGGRTEAFFGQGTRLTVV.

The rearrangement links TRBV9 to TRBJ2-5, with TRBD1 identical over 9 bases. Unmatched junction bases numbered 7, after V lost 2 bases and J lost 5 bases. Germline values: CDR1 SGDLS, CDR2 YYNGEE. This CDR3 is 15 amino acids long. As DNA, the CDR3 is TGTGCCAGCAGCGTCATGGGACAGGGAGGGGAGACCCAGTACTTC. Protein: CASSVMGQGGETQYF.

This sequence joins TRBV18 and TRBJ1-1; a weak D match, TRBD1 (6 bases). CDR1 KGHSH and CDR2 LQKENI come from the germline V gene. With 3 bases removed from V and 4 bases from J, the gap between germline ends came to 15 bases. This CDR3 is 15 amino acids long. In nucleotides, the CDR3 is TGTGCCAGCTCACCTCCAGGGGCCATAGGCACTGAAGCTTTCTTT. This translates into CASSPPGAIGTEAFF.

The chain employs TRBV18 and TRBJ1-3; the D gene is possibly TRBD1 (5 bases). This CDR3 comprises 16 residues. V lost 0 bases to trimming and J lost 8 bases, with 17 bases between them. Germline CDR1 reads KGHSH; CDR2 reads LQKENI. CDR3 coding DNA: TGTGCCAGCTCACCACCAATCGGCAGGGTTAGAGACACCATATATTTT. Translation gives CASSPPIGRVRDTIYF.

This rearrangement joins TRBV5-6 to TRBJ1-3; D is unresolved. The germline gives CDR1 SGHDT, CDR2 YYEEEE. The V end was cut by 2 bases, the J end by 3 bases, with 9 bases between. The CDR3 runs 14 residues. CDR3 amino acids: CASSFPGFGNTIYF. In DNA form, the CDR3 reads TGTGCCAGCAGCTTTCCGGGATTTGGAAACACCATATATTTT.

This rearrangement joins TRBV27 to TRBJ2-7; maybe TRBD2 (6 bases). There are 14 residues in the CDR3. With 2 bases removed from V and 3 bases from J, the gap between germline ends came to 11 bases. CDR1 is MNHEY and CDR2 is SMNVEV in the germline V gene (reference sequence). CDR3 nucleotide sequence: TGTGCCAGCAGTTTAAGGGCGGGAAGCTACGAGCAGTACTTC. It yields the protein CASSLRAGSYEQYF.

The genes are TRBV5-1 and TRBJ2-7; 7 bases match TRBD1. The CDR3 contains 16 residues. The V and J ends lost 3 bases and 2 bases, in that order; junction bases with no gene match: 11. Per germline, CDR1 SGHRS and CDR2 YFSETQ. The CDR3 region has the DNA TGCGCCAGCAGCTCCACAACCGGGACAGCAACCTACGAGCAGTACTTC. This codes for CASSSTTGTATYEQYF.

The V and J genes are TRBV6-6 and TRBJ2-7; TRBD1 is a possible D gene (6 bases). Deletions cut 5 bases from V and 5 bases from J, with 16 bases between. Per germline, CDR1 MNHNY and CDR2 SVGAGI (reference sequence). The CDR3 is 14 residues long. CDR3 DNA sequence: TGTGCCAGCAGTCCCCAGGGGCTCGGCGACGAGCAGTACTTC. It is translated as CASSPQGLGDEQYF.

The CDR3 loop reads CASRESETQYF. As DNA, the CDR3 is TGTGCCAGTAGGGAGTCGGAGACCCAGTACTTC. J is TRBJ2-5 and V is TRBV2; D might be TRBD2 (5 bases). Germline V CDR1 and CDR2: SNHLY, FYNNEI. V lost 9 bases, J lost 5 bases, and 10 bases lay in between. There are 11 residues in the CDR3.

The chain carries TRBV7-9 and TRBJ2-1, with 13 positions matching TRBD2. The CDR3 is 15 residues long. After removal of 5 bases from V and 9 bases from J, the junction contained 7 bases not matched to a gene. CDR1 and CDR2 (germline): SEHNR, FQNEAQ (reference sequence). CDR3 bases: TGTGCCAGCAGCGTGGGACTAGCGGGATTTGGTGAGCAGTTCTTC. This gives the protein CASSVGLAGFGEQFF.

The chain combines TRBV5-6 with TRBJ2-1; D perhaps matches TRBD1 (5 bases). CDR1 is SGHDT and CDR2 is YYEEEE in the germline V gene. CDR3 length: 15 amino acids. Trimming removed 2 bases from V and 9 bases from J, with 18 bases in between. CDR3 residues: CASSFSPSQGGEQFF. In DNA form, the CDR3 reads TGTGCCAGCAGCTTTTCCCCAAGCCAGGGTGGTGAGCAGTTCTTC.

The chain links TRBV11-2 to TRBJ2-3; 9 bases match TRBD2. Trimming at V came to 5 bases and at J to 5 bases, leaving 8 bases not matched to a gene. Germline V gene sequence: CDR1 SGHAT, CDR2 FQNNGV. The CDR3 has 15 amino acids. CDR3 bases: TGTGCCAGCAGCCCCTGGGGACTAGCCGGAGATACGCAGTATTTT. Translation: CASSPWGLAGDTQYF.

V usage is TRBV27 and J usage is TRBJ2-7; tentative D call: TRBD1 (6 bases). The CDR3 is 14 amino acids. Germline loops: CDR1 MNHEY, CDR2 SMNVEV (reference sequence). The CDR3 region has the DNA TGTGCTGAAAAGAGGGACACGGGGTCCTACGAGCAGTACTTC. Translating gives CAEKRDTGSYEQYF.